The clone carrying this T cell receptor (beta chain) turned up a few times. The protocol was immunoSEQ multiplex PCR, while the TCRdb copy is restricted to in-frame clones and leaves out a portion. The sample contains some 87,000 clones, roughly 88% of which appear only once. This sample was included in a study of control samples from healthy donors and cancer patients. This CDR3 is built from 15 residues. Trimming removed 0 bases from V and 5 bases from J, with 15 bases in between. From germline, CDR1 is SGHDT and CDR2 YYEEEE. The sample comprised PBMCs. The rearrangement joins TRBV5-6 to TRBJ2-7; possibly TRBD1 or TRBD2 for D (5 bases each). This TCR derives from a man between 60 and 75 years old with head and neck cancer. CDR3: CASSLERGSSDEQYF. The CDR3 DNA reads TGTGCCAGCAGCTTGGAGAGGGGTTCCTCGGACGAGCAGTACTTC.